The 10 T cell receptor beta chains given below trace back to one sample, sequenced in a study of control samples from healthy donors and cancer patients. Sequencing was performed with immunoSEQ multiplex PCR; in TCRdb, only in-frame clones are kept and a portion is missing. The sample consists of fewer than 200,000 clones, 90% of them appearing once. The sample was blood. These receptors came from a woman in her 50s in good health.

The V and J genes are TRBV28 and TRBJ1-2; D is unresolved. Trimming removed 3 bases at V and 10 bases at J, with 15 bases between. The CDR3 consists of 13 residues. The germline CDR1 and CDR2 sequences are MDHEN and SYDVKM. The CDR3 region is CASSFSVLNYYTF. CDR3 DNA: TGTGCCAGCAGTTTCTCGGTCCTCAACTACTACACCTTC.

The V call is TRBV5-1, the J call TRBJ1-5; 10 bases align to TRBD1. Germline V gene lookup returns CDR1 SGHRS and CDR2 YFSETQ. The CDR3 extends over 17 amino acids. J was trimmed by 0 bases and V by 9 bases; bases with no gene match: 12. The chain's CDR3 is CAKATGGRFDSNQPQHF. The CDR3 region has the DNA TGCGCCAAAGCGACAGGGGGCAGATTTGATAGCAATCAGCCCCAGCATTTT.

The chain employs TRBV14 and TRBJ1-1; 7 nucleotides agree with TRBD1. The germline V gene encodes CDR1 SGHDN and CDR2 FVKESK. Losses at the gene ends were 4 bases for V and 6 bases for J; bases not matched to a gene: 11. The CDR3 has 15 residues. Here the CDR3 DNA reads TGTGCCAGCAGCCCCCAACAGGGGAGGTTGGCTGAAGCTTTCTTT. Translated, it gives CASSPQQGRLAEAFF.

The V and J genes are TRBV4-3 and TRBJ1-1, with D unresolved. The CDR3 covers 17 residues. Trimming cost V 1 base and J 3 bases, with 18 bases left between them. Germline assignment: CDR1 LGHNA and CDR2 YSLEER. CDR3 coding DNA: TGCGCCAGCAGCCAAGGCCCAGGACTGACTGACGACACTGAAGCTTTCTTT. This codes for CASSQGPGLTDDTEAFF.

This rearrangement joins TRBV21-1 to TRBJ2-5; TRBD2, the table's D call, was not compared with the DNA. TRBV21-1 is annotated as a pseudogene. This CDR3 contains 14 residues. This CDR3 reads CASSSQRVAETQYF. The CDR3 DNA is TGTGCCAGCAGCTCGCAGCGGGTAGCGGAGACCCAGTACTTC.

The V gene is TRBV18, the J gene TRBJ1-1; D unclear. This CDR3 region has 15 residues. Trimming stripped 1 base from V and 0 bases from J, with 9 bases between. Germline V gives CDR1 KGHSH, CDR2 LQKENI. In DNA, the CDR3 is TGTGCCAGCTCACCACGACTCTCCATGAACACTGAAGCTTTCTTT. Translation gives CASSPRLSMNTEAFF. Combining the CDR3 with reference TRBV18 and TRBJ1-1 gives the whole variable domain NAGVMQNPRHLVRRRGQEARLRCSPMKGHSHVYWYRQLPEEGLKFMVYLQKENIIDESGMPKERFSAEFPKEGPSILRIQQVVRGDSAAYFCASSPRLSMNTEAFFGQGTRLTVV.

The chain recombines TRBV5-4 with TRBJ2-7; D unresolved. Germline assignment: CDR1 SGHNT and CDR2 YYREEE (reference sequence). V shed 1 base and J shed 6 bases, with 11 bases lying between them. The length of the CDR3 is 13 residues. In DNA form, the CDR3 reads TGTGCCAGCAGCTTGTTCTCGGAAGCCGAGCAGTACTTC. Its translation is CASSLFSEAEQYF.

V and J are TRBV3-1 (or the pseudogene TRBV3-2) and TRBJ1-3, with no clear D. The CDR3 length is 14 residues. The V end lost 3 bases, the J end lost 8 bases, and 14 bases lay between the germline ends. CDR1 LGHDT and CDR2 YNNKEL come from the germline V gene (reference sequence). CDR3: CASSHRTGWDTIYF. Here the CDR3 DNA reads TGTGCCAGCAGCCACAGGACCGGTTGGGACACCATATATTTT.

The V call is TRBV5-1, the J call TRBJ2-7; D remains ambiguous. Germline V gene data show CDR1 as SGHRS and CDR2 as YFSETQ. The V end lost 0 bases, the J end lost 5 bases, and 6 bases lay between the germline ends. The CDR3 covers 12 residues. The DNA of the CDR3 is TGCGCCAGCAGCTTGGAGAGAAACGAGCAGTACTTC. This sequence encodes CASSLERNEQYF.

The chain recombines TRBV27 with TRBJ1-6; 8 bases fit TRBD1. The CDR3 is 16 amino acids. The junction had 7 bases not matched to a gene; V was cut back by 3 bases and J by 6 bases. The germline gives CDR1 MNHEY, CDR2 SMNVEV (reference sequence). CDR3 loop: CASSLEPDRANSPLHF. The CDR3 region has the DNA TGTGCCAGCAGTTTGGAGCCGGACAGGGCTAATTCACCCCTCCACTTT.